Shown below are 23 T cell receptor beta chains from a single sample sequenced in a study of blood T cell repertoires in COVID-19. Libraries were prepared by immunoSEQ multiplex PCR; TCRdb keeps only in-frame clonotypes and omits some of them. In the table there are fewer than 250,000 clones, approximately 83% of which are singletons. The sequenced sample was PBMCs or T cells enriched from blood (not recorded which). These receptors were obtained from a woman aged 40 to 55 who had been exposed to COVID-19.

The rearrangement links TRBV6-5 to TRBJ2-1; D is undetermined. With 4 bases removed from V and 8 bases from J, the gap between germline ends came to 6 bases. Looked up from germline, CDR1 is MNHEY and CDR2 is SVGAGI. This CDR3 region has 11 residues. Written as DNA, the CDR3 is TGTGCCAGCAGTTCGCAGTATGAGCAGTTCTTC. Translated: CASSSQYEQFF.

V and J are TRBV18 and TRBJ2-2; D possibly corresponds to TRBD2 (6 bases). CDR3 length equals 15 residues. Germline values: CDR1 KGHSH, CDR2 LQKENI. Deletions cut 3 bases from V and 7 bases from J, with 15 bases between. Here the CDR3 reads CASSPGIREIGELFF. The CDR3 DNA reads as TGTGCCAGCTCACCGGGTATCCGGGAGATCGGGGAGCTGTTTTTT. Drawing the rest from reference TRBV18 and TRBJ2-2, the complete variable domain is NAGVMQNPRHLVRRRGQEARLRCSPMKGHSHVYWYRQLPEEGLKFMVYLQKENIIDESGMPKERFSAEFPKEGPSILRIQQVVRGDSAAYFCASSPGIREIGELFFGEGSRLTVL.

The CDR3 DNA reads TGTGCTAGTGGTCTCCGGGACAGGGGAACCGGGGAGCTGTTTTTT. Translating gives CASGLRDRGTGELFF. V is TRBV12-5 and J is TRBJ2-2, with 10 bases matching TRBD1. CDR1 is LGHNT and CDR2 is FRNRAP in the germline V gene. The J segment lost 5 bases and the V segment lost 5 bases, leaving 5 bases of the junction unmatched. The CDR3 consists of 15 residues.

This clone has only a few counts. This chain connects TRBV7-9 to TRBJ2-2; D gene uncertain. The CDR3 runs to 15 residues. The V gene lost 5 bases and the J gene lost 4 bases, with 14 bases spanning the gap. Germline V CDR1 and CDR2: SEHNR, FQNEAQ (reference sequence). In DNA, the CDR3 is TGTGCCAGCAGCCCTGCTTCCGGTGCCACCGGGGAGCTGTTTTTT. It specifies CASSPASGATGELFF. Supplemented by reference TRBV7-9 and TRBJ2-2, the full variable domain reads DTGVSQNPRHKITKRGQNVTFRCDPISEHNRLYWYRQTLGQGPEFLTYFQNEAQLEKSRLLSDRFSAERPKGSFSTLEIQRTEQGDSAMYLCASSPASGATGELFFGEGSRLTVL.

This chain uses TRBV9 with TRBJ1-3, with TRBD1 matching over 7 bases. Losses at the gene ends were 4 bases for V and 2 bases for J; bases not matched to a gene: 12. The CDR3 is 17 amino acids. Per the germline V gene, CDR1 is SGDLS and CDR2 is YYNGEE. CDR3 in amino acids: CASSSNRGPGPGNTIYF. As DNA, the CDR3 is TGTGCCAGCAGCTCCAACAGGGGCCCTGGACCTGGAAACACCATATATTTT. Complete variable domain (other parts from reference TRBV9 and TRBJ1-3): DSGVTQTPKHLITATGQRVTLRCSPRSGDLSVYWYQQSLDQGLQFLIQYYNGEERAKGNILERFSAQQFPDLHSELNLSSLELGDSALYFCASSSNRGPGPGNTIYFGEGSWLTVV.

The V gene is TRBV10-3, the J gene TRBJ1-5; possible D gene TRBD1, 5 bases. Germline V gene lookup returns CDR1 ENHRY and CDR2 SYGVKD. The length of the CDR3 is 15 residues. V lost 0 bases and J 3 bases, leaving 9 bases between the germline ends. CDR3 sequence reads: CAISESSGANQPQHF. DNA of the CDR3: TGTGCCATCAGTGAGTCGAGCGGGGCCAATCAGCCCCAGCATTTT.

The chain has TRBV2 and TRBJ1-6; 9 nucleotides line up with TRBD1. Unmatched junction bases numbered 6, after V lost 9 bases and J lost 9 bases. CDR1 SNHLY and CDR2 FYNNEI come from the germline V gene. This CDR3 comprises 13 residues. Here the CDR3 DNA reads TGTGCCAGGAAGACAGGGGGTAGTTCACCCCTCCACTTT. Translating gives CARKTGGSSPLHF. The full variable domain, in which reference TRBV2 and TRBJ1-6 provide the parts outside the CDR3, is EPEVTQTPSHQVTQMGQEVILRCVPISNHLYFYWYRQILGQKVEFLVSFYNNEISEKSEIFDDQFSVERPDGSNFTLKIRSTKLEDSAMYFCARKTGGSSPLHFGNGTRLTVT.

The chain links TRBV7-8 to TRBJ2-7; D perhaps matches TRBD2 (6 bases). V was shortened by 6 bases and J by 3 bases, with 12 bases between the two germline ends. CDR3 length equals 13 residues. The germline V gene has CDR1 SGHVS and CDR2 FQNEAQ. The CDR3 is CASRAGTNYEQYF. In DNA form, the CDR3 reads TGTGCCAGCAGAGCGGGCACTAACTACGAGCAGTACTTC. Together with reference TRBV7-8 and TRBJ2-7, the CDR3 gives the full variable domain: GAGVSQSPRYKVAKRGQDVALRCDPISGHVSLFWYQQALGQGPEFLTYFQNEAQLDKSGLPSDRFFAERPEGSVSTLKIQRTQQEDSAVYLCASRAGTNYEQYFGPGTRLTVT.

The rearrangement links TRBV5-1 to TRBJ2-1; D may be TRBD1 (5 bases). Deletions cut 8 bases from V and 3 bases from J, with 18 bases between. Germline V gives CDR1 SGHRS, CDR2 YFSETQ. The CDR3 is made up of 15 amino acids. The CDR3 region has the DNA TGCGCCAGTCAACAGGACACACCTATCTACAATGAGCAGTTCTTC. Encoded protein: CASQQDTPIYNEQFF.

V usage is TRBV6-7 and J usage is TRBJ1-1; weak D call: TRBD1 (6 bases). TRBV6-7 is classed as an ORF, of uncertain function. Trimming left V 8 bases short and J 1 base short, with 32 bases between. CDR3 length equals 20 residues. In DNA form, the CDR3 reads TGTGCCAGCTCCGTCCCAGGAGGTCCCGAACAGGACAGCAGGAACACTGAAGCTTTCTTT. It translates to CASSVPGGPEQDSRNTEAFF.

V is TRBV9 and J is TRBJ1-4, with D possibly matching TRBD1 (5 bases). The germline V gene has CDR1 SGDLS and CDR2 YYNGEE. V was cut by 2 bases and J by 1 base, with 6 bases left in between. The length of the CDR3 is 14 residues. The CDR3: CASSVGGTNEKLFF. CDR3 DNA: TGTGCCAGCAGCGTCGGGGGAACTAATGAAAAACTGTTTTTT.

This chain connects TRBV19 to TRBJ2-5; 12 bases are shared with TRBD2. V lost 3 bases and J lost 2; bases outside the gene matches: 7. Germline V gives CDR1 LNHDA, CDR2 SQIVND (reference sequence). The CDR3 has 17 amino acids. The CDR3 reads CASSIHHGLAGQETQYF. In DNA, the CDR3 is TGTGCCAGTAGTATTCATCACGGACTAGCGGGGCAAGAGACCCAGTACTTC. Based on the CDR3 plus reference TRBV19 and TRBJ2-5, the full variable domain is DGGITQSPKYLFRKEGQNVTLSCEQNLNHDAMYWYRQDPGQGLRLIYYSQIVNDFQKGDIAEGYSVSREKKESFPLTVTSAQKNPTAFYLCASSIHHGLAGQETQYFGPGTRLLVL.

This chain connects TRBV7-3 to TRBJ2-5; TRBD2 matches at 8 bases. After removal of 6 bases from V and 2 bases from J, the junction contained 8 bases not matched to a gene. CDR1 SGHTA and CDR2 FQGTGA come from the germline V gene. This CDR3 has 15 residues. CDR3 protein: CASSSFAGGQETQYF. DNA for the CDR3: TGTGCCAGCAGTTCCTTCGCGGGGGGACAAGAGACCCAGTACTTC.

This clone showed up just a few times. The V call is TRBV25-1, the J call TRBJ2-2; no definite D call. Trimming pared 5 bases from V and 6 bases from J, leaving 4 bases between. The CDR3 length is 11 residues. Looked up from germline, CDR1 is MGHDK and CDR2 is SYGVNS. In DNA form, the CDR3 reads TGTGCCAGCAGTCGTGCCGGGGAGCTGTTTTTT. Translated: CASSRAGELFF.

This chain connects TRBV14 to TRBJ1-1; D is undetermined. CDR1 and CDR2 from the germline V gene are SGHDN and FVKESK. The CDR3 is 13 residues long. The V end was cut by 1 base, the J end by 4 bases, with 7 bases between. The CDR3 DNA sequence: TGTGCCAGCAGCCAAGTGTGGAGCACTGAAGCTTTCTTT. Its translation is CASSQVWSTEAFF.

CDR3 in amino acids: CASSAIGAGYIQYF. The CDR3 DNA sequence: TGTGCCAGCAGCGCGATCGGGGCGGGGTACATTCAGTACTTC. V is TRBV2 and J is TRBJ2-4, with a tentative D call TRBD2 (6 bases). Trimming left V 6 bases short and J 8 bases short, with 17 bases between. The CDR3 length is 14 residues. Germline-derived CDR1 and CDR2 are SNHLY and FYNNEI.

This sequence joins TRBV9 and TRBJ2-1; 11 bases are a match to TRBD2. The germline gives CDR1 SGDLS, CDR2 YYNGEE. Trimming removed 3 bases from V and 9 bases from J; junction bases left unmatched: 8. CDR3 size: 15 residues. DNA for the CDR3: TGTGCCAGCAGCGCTTATGTTACTAGCGGGGGTGAGCAGTTCTTC. Amino acid sequence: CASSAYVTSGGEQFF.

This clone was counted ten times or more. The chain recombines TRBV12-5 with TRBJ1-5, with a weak D call TRBD1 (5 bases). CDR1 is LGHNT, CDR2 FRNRAP, per germline. The CDR3 is 13 residues long. The CDR3 protein is CASAGRGDQPQHF. The CDR3 region has the DNA TGTGCATCGGCGGGGCGAGGAGATCAGCCCCAGCATTTT.

V gene TRBV6-2 or TRBV6-3 combines with J gene TRBJ1-4; 11 bases match TRBD1. This CDR3 is 14 amino acids long. The germline V gene encodes CDR1 MNHEY and CDR2 SVGEGT. The ends lost 6 bases at V and 7 bases at J; junction bases unmatched: 4. The chain's CDR3 is CASSPGQGGEKLFF. CDR3 nucleotide sequence: TGTGCCAGCAGCCCGGGACAGGGGGGTGAAAAACTGTTTTTT.

This clone came up many times. The chain combines TRBV5-1 with TRBJ1-3; 8 nucleotides agree with TRBD1. In germline, CDR1 is SGHRS, CDR2 YFSETQ. The CDR3 contains 16 residues. Unmatched junction bases numbered 6, after V lost 4 bases and J lost 0 bases. This CDR3 is CASSMDRASSGNTIYF. As DNA, the CDR3 is TGCGCCAGCAGCATGGACAGGGCGAGCTCTGGAAACACCATATATTTT.

The rearrangement links TRBV18 to TRBJ1-5, with 7 bases matching TRBD1. Trimming took 0 bases from V and 7 from J; bases not matched to a gene: 6. CDR1 and CDR2 from the germline V gene are KGHSH and LQKENI. There are 15 residues in the CDR3. The CDR3 spells CASSPPAAGGQPQHF. In DNA, the CDR3 is TGTGCCAGCTCACCACCGGCGGCAGGGGGGCAGCCCCAGCATTTT. Filled out from reference TRBV18 and TRBJ1-5, the complete variable domain reads NAGVMQNPRHLVRRRGQEARLRCSPMKGHSHVYWYRQLPEEGLKFMVYLQKENIIDESGMPKERFSAEFPKEGPSILRIQQVVRGDSAAYFCASSPPAAGGQPQHFGDGTRLSIL.

CDR3 region: CASSTGTGGIQPQHF. The CDR3, as DNA: TGTGCCAGCAGTACCGGGACAGGGGGGATTCAGCCCCAGCATTTT. The chain is built from TRBV28 and TRBJ1-5; TRBD1 agrees at 11 bases. V trimming: 5 bases; J trimming: 6 bases; junction bases outside the gene matches: 6. This CDR3 contains 15 residues. The germline V gene encodes CDR1 MDHEN and CDR2 SYDVKM. The entire variable domain, with the rest obtained from reference TRBV28 and TRBJ1-5, is as follows: DVKVTQSSRYLVKRTGEKVFLECVQDMDHENMFWYRQDPGLGLRLIYFSYDVKMKEKGDIPEGYSVSREKKERFSLILESASTNQTSMYLCASSTGTGGIQPQHFGDGTRLSIL.

The chain uses TRBV19 and TRBJ1-4; weak D call: TRBD1 (6 bases). With 7 bases removed from V and 3 bases from J, the gap between germline ends came to 18 bases. The CDR3 contains 16 residues. CDR1 and CDR2 (germline): LNHDA, SQIVND (reference sequence). This CDR3 is CASTLGPGDPNEKLFF. CDR3 nucleotide sequence: TGTGCCAGTACCCTGGGTCCAGGGGATCCTAATGAAAAACTGTTTTTT.